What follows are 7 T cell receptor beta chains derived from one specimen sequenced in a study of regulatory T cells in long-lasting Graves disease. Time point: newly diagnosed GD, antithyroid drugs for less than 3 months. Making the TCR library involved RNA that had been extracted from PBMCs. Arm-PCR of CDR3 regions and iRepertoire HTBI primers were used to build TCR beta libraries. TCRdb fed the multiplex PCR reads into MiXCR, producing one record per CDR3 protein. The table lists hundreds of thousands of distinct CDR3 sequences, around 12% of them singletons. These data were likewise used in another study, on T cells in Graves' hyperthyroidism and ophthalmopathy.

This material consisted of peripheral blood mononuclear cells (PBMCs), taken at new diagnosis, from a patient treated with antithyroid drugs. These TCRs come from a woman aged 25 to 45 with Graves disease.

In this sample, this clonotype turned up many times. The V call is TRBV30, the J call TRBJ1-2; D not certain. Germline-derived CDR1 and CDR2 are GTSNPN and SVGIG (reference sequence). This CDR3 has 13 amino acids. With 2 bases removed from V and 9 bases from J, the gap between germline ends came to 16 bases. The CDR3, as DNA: TGTGCCTGGAGTCCCGGCGGGGTGGTGAGCTACACCTTC. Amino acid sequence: CAWSPGGVVSYTF.

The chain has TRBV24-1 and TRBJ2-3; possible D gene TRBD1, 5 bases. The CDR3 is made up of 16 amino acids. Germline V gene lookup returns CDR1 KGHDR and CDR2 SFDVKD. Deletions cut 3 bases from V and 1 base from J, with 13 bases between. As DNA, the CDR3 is TGTGCCACCAGTGATGCATTAGGGGCTGGCACAGATACGCAGTATTTT. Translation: CATSDALGAGTDTQYF.

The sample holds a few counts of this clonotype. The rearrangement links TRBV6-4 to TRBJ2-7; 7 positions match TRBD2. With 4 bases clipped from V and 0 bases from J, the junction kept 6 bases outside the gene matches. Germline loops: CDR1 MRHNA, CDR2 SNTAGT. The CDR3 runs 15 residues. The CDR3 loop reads CASSVNGGSSYEQYF. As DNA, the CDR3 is TGTGCCAGCAGTGTTAACGGCGGGAGCTCCTACGAGCAGTACTTC.

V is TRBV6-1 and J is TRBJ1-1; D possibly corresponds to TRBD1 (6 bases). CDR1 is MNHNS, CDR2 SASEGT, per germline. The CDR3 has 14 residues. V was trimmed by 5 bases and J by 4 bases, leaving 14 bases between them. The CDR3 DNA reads TGTGCCAGCAGTCCACAGGGCGTGGGCACTGAAGCTTTCTTT. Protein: CASSPQGVGTEAFF.

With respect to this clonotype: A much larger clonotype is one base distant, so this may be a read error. Here the CDR3 DNA reads TGCAGTGCCAATCGGGCAGATAGCGATCAGCCCCAGCATTTT. Protein product: CSANRADSDQPQHF. V gene TRBV20-1 combines with J gene TRBJ1-5; D unresolved. The length of the CDR3 is 14 residues. From germline, CDR1 is DFQATT and CDR2 SNEGSKA (reference sequence).

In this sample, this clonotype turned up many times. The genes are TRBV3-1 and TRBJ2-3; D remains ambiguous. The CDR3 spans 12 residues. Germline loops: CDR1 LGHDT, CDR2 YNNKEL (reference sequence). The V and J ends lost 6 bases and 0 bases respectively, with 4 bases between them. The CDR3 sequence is CASRTSTDTQYF. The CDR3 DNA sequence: TGTGCCAGCAGGACGAGCACAGATACGCAGTATTTT.

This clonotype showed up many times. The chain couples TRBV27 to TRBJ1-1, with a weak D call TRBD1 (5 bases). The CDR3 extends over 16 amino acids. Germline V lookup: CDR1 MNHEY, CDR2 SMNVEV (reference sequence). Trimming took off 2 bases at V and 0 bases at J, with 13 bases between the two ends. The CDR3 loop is CASSLGAGLVNTEAFF. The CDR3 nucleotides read TGTGCCAGCAGTTTAGGGGCAGGGCTGGTGAACACTGAAGCTTTCTTT.